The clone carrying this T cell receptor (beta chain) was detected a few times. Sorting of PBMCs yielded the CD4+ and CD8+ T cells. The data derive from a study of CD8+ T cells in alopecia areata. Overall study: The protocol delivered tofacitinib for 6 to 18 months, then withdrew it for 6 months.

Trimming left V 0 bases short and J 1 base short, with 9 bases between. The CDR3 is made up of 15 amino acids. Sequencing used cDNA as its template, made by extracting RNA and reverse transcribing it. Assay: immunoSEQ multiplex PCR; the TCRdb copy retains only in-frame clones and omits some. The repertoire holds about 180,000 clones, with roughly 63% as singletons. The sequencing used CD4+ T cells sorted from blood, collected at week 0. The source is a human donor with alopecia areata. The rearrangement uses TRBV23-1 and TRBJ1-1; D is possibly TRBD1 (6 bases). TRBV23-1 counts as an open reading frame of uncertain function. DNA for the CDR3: TGCGCCAGCAGTCAATCGAGCAGGGGGAACACTGAAGCTTTCTTT. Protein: CASSQSSRGNTEAFF.